The 28 T cell receptor beta chains below come from one sample, sequenced in a study of cytomegalovirus exposure and HLA in healthy donors. PCR amplification relied on 60 Vbeta primers (plus 13 Jbeta primers). Some clones are missing from TCRdb's copy, which holds only in-frame ones; the method was immunoSEQ multiplex PCR. The sample holds some 100,000 clones, about 84% seen once. Sequencing was carried out using PBMCs. The origin of the receptors is a girl between 2 and 10 years old in good health and CMV-seropositive.

This sequence joins TRBV19 and TRBJ1-3, with D maybe TRBD1 (6 bases). This CDR3 has 14 residues. The germline V and J ends were trimmed by 6 bases and 1 base, with 10 bases remaining between them. Germline CDR1 LNHDA, CDR2 SQIVND (reference sequence). CDR3 in DNA: TGTGCCAGTAGGCCACAGGGTTCTGGAAACACCATATATTTT. Protein product: CASRPQGSGNTIYF.

This chain joins TRBV28 and TRBJ1-5, with TRBD1 matching over 10 bases. This CDR3 has 15 amino acids. The germline V gene encodes CDR1 MDHEN and CDR2 SYDVKM. Trimming cost V 7 bases and J 4 bases; bases outside gene matches: 7. CDR3 residues: CASTHDRGLNQPQHF. CDR3 coding DNA: TGTGCCAGCACCCACGACAGGGGGCTTAATCAGCCCCAGCATTTT. Full variable domain (outside the CDR3, taken from reference TRBV28 and TRBJ1-5): DVKVTQSSRYLVKRTGEKVFLECVQDMDHENMFWYRQDPGLGLRLIYFSYDVKMKEKGDIPEGYSVSREKKERFSLILESASTNQTSMYLCASTHDRGLNQPQHFGDGTRLSIL.

In its sample, this clone was seen a few times. The V gene is TRBV29-1, the J gene TRBJ1-5, with 10 bases that match TRBD1. J gave up 8 bases and V 6 bases, and 16 bases lay outside the gene matches. The CDR3 spans 16 residues. Germline V CDR1 and CDR2: SQVTM, ANQGSEA. CDR3 nucleotides: TGCAGCGTAAGCACGGGACAGGGGCCGGCCGGAGAGCCCCAGCATTTT. Its translation: CSVSTGQGPAGEPQHF.

V usage is TRBV4-3 and J usage is TRBJ2-7; 9 nucleotides line up with TRBD2. Germline V gene data show CDR1 as LGHNA and CDR2 as YSLEER. The CDR3 runs 14 residues. Trimming removed 5 bases from V and 5 bases from J; junction bases left unmatched: 7. CDR3 residues: CASSAGLAIDEQYF. The DNA for the CDR3 is TGCGCCAGCAGCGCCGGACTAGCGATCGACGAGCAGTACTTC.

CDR3 coding DNA: TGTGCCAGCAGTACAACAGGGGGCGACTATGGCTACACCTTC. It specifies CASSTTGGDYGYTF. J is TRBJ1-2 and V is TRBV6-6, with 9 bases fitting TRBD1. The V gene end was trimmed by 5 bases and the J gene end by 3 bases; junction bases not matched to a gene: 4. The CDR3 is 14 residues long. Germline V CDR1 and CDR2: MNHNY, SVGAGI (reference sequence).

J is TRBJ2-5 and V is TRBV5-4; maybe TRBD1 (6 bases). V was cut by 2 bases and J by 5 bases, with 13 bases left in between. The CDR3 loop spans 14 amino acids. Germline V CDR1 and CDR2: SGHNT, YYREEE (reference sequence). The CDR3 bases are TGTGCCAGCAGCTTCCCGGGCCAGGGGGAGACCCAGTACTTC. As protein: CASSFPGQGETQYF.

The genes are TRBV20-1 and TRBJ1-1; no reliable D call. The CDR3 covers 11 residues. In germline, CDR1 is DFQATT, CDR2 SNEGSKA (reference sequence). Trimming stripped 6 bases from V and 6 bases from J, with 11 bases between. The CDR3 sequence is CSAGWAAEAFF. CDR3 coding DNA: TGCAGTGCCGGCTGGGCAGCTGAAGCTTTCTTT.

The chain recombines TRBV19 with TRBJ2-2, with 9 bases that match TRBD2. Trimming took 5 bases from V and 6 from J; bases not matched to a gene: 10. CDR3 size: 16 residues. Germline V gene data show CDR1 as LNHDA and CDR2 as SQIVND (reference sequence). The CDR3 DNA follows: TGTGCCAGTAGTTCCGCTAGCGGGGCTCGGGCCGGGGAGCTGTTTTTT. This sequence encodes CASSSASGARAGELFF.

The CDR3: CASSSPGTGGSGNTIYF. The CDR3 DNA follows: TGTGCCAGCAGCTCCCCCGGGACAGGGGGCTCTGGAAACACCATATATTTT. The chain has TRBV5-4 and TRBJ1-3; 11 nucleotides line up with TRBD1. Looked up from germline, CDR1 is SGHNT and CDR2 is YYREEE (reference sequence). The CDR3 spans 17 residues. After removal of 3 bases from V and 0 bases from J, the junction contained 5 bases not matched to a gene.

This sequence joins TRBV29-1 and TRBJ2-5, with TRBD2 matching 12 bases. V gave up 4 bases and J gave up 4 bases; unmatched junction bases: 7. CDR1 and CDR2 from the germline V gene are SQVTM and ANQGSEA. The CDR3 sequence is 15 residues long. CDR3: CSVGLAGVRGETQYF. The CDR3 region has the DNA TGCAGCGTTGGACTAGCGGGAGTGAGAGGAGAGACCCAGTACTTC.

The chain carries TRBV6-1 and TRBJ1-4; possible D gene TRBD1, 6 bases. Germline V gene lookup returns CDR1 MNHNS and CDR2 SASEGT. The germline V and J ends were trimmed by 5 bases and 2 bases, with 12 bases remaining between them. The CDR3 contains 15 residues. CDR3 amino acids: CASSFQGFTNEKLFF. The CDR3 nucleotides read TGTGCCAGCAGTTTCCAGGGGTTTACTAATGAAAAACTGTTTTTT.

The V call is TRBV28, the J call TRBJ2-7, with 9 bases identical to TRBD2. The CDR3 is 14 amino acids. Germline V gene lookup returns CDR1 MDHEN and CDR2 SYDVKM. V trimming: 2 bases; J trimming: 3 bases; junction bases outside the gene matches: 2. The CDR3 region is CASSLAGGNYEQYF. The CDR3 nucleotides read TGTGCCAGCAGTTTAGCGGGAGGGAACTACGAGCAGTACTTC.

This clone occurred a few times. V is TRBV6-1 and J is TRBJ2-7, with a weak D call TRBD2 (5 bases). V gave up 1 base and J gave up 1 base, with 8 bases separating them. There are 14 residues in the CDR3. The germline V gene encodes CDR1 MNHNS and CDR2 SASEGT. The CDR3, as DNA: TGTGCCAGCAGTGAAGGGTGGGAGTCCTACGAGCAGTACTTC. Its translation: CASSEGWESYEQYF.

CDR3 sequence: CASRDRGGTEAFF. CDR3 bases: TGTGCCAGCCGGGACAGGGGGGGCACTGAAGCTTTCTTT. V gene TRBV10-3 combines with J gene TRBJ1-1, with 11 bases lining up with TRBD1. Germline-derived CDR1 and CDR2 are ENHRY and SYGVKD. This CDR3 has 13 amino acids. The junction had 5 bases not matched to a gene; V was cut back by 10 bases and J by 4 bases.

The V gene is TRBV7-3, the J gene TRBJ2-2; 11 bases are a match to TRBD2. The germline CDR1 and CDR2 sequences are SGHTA and FQGTGA. The length of the CDR3 is 17 residues. Losses at the gene ends were 5 bases for V and 0 bases for J; bases not matched to a gene: 5. The CDR3 nucleotides read TGTGCCAGCAGCCCAACGACTAGCGGGACGAACACCGGGGAGCTGTTTTTT. Translating it yields CASSPTTSGTNTGELFF.

The V gene is TRBV30, the J gene TRBJ2-7, with 8 bases identical to TRBD2. CDR3 size: 14 residues. Per germline, CDR1 GTSNPN and CDR2 SVGIG (reference sequence). V lost 4 bases and J lost 4; bases outside the gene matches: 9. CDR3 bases: TGTGCCTGGAAACGGGCGGGCGGGAGGTACGAGCAGTACTTC. Protein sequence: CAWKRAGGRYEQYF.

The rearrangement joins TRBV7-2 to TRBJ2-3, with 8 bases identical to TRBD2. V lost 7 bases and J lost 11; bases outside the gene matches: 8. Germline-derived CDR1 and CDR2 are SGHTA and FQGNSA. This CDR3 has 12 residues. DNA of the CDR3: TGTGCCAGCACAGCAGCGGGAGTGGAGCAGTATTTT. Its translation: CASTAAGVEQYF.

V is TRBV6-1 and J is TRBJ1-1; D not resolved. The V gene's germline CDR1 is MNHNS and CDR2 SASEGT. V dropped 7 bases and J dropped 1 base, with 10 bases sitting between them. The CDR3 is 13 residues long. The CDR3 is CASTGGRNTEAFF. CDR3 coding DNA: TGTGCCAGCACCGGAGGGCGGAACACTGAAGCTTTCTTT.

This clone was seen only a few times. The rearrangement links TRBV4-1 to TRBJ1-4, with TRBD1 matching 7 bases. Germline V gene data show CDR1 as MGHRA and CDR2 as YSYEKL. V lost 5 bases and J lost 8; bases outside the gene matches: 11. The CDR3 runs to 15 residues. The CDR3 region has the DNA TGCGCCAGCAGCGCAAGGACCGGGACAGAAGAAAAACTGTTTTTT. As protein: CASSARTGTEEKLFF.

This clone was recorded a few times. This chain joins TRBV6-1 and TRBJ1-1; D is ambiguous. The CDR3 runs 15 residues. Trimming left V 3 bases short and J 1 base short, with 12 bases between. Germline CDR1 is MNHNS and CDR2 is SASEGT. CDR3 sequence: CASSDGAAGNTEAFF. CDR3 DNA sequence: TGTGCCAGCAGTGATGGAGCGGCCGGGAACACTGAAGCTTTCTTT.

The J gene is TRBJ2-7, the V gene TRBV30, with 7 bases matching TRBD2. V lost 8 bases and J lost 4; bases outside the gene matches: 2. The CDR3 has 10 amino acids. CDR1 is GTSNPN, CDR2 SVGIG, per germline (reference sequence). CDR3 DNA sequence: TGTGCCGGGGGGGTTTACGAGCAGTACTTC. Translating it yields CAGGVYEQYF. The whole variable domain, filled in from reference TRBV30 and TRBJ2-7, reads SQTIHQWPATLVQPVGSPLSLECTVEGTSNPNLYWYRQAAGRGLQLLFYSVGIGQISSEVPQNLSASRPQDRQFILSSKKLLLSDSGFYLCAGGVYEQYFGPGTRLTVT.

V is TRBV7-9 and J is TRBJ2-1, with 14 nucleotides matching TRBD2. The CDR3 contains 15 residues. Trimming removed 5 bases from V and 7 bases from J; junction bases left unmatched: 4. Germline assignment: CDR1 SEHNR and CDR2 FQNEAQ (reference sequence). The chain's CDR3 is CASSRGTSGSNEQFF. In nucleotides, the CDR3 is TGTGCCAGCAGCCGGGGGACTAGCGGGAGTAATGAGCAGTTCTTC. Combining the CDR3 with reference TRBV7-9 and TRBJ2-1 gives the whole variable domain DTGVSQNPRHKITKRGQNVTFRCDPISEHNRLYWYRQTLGQGPEFLTYFQNEAQLEKSRLLSDRFSAERPKGSFSTLEIQRTEQGDSAMYLCASSRGTSGSNEQFFGPGTRLTVL.

The chain uses TRBV28 and TRBJ2-3, with D possibly matching TRBD2 (5 bases). This CDR3 is 11 amino acids long. Trimming shortened V by 5 bases and J by 14 bases, and 14 bases separated the two germline ends. CDR1 MDHEN and CDR2 SYDVKM come from the germline V gene. This chain's CDR3 is CASSGPGFRYF. The CDR3 DNA is TGTGCCAGCAGTGGCCCGGGATTCCGGTATTTT.

The chain recombines TRBV7-9 with TRBJ1-1; 9 bases match TRBD1. This CDR3 comprises 17 residues. After removal of 5 bases from V and 0 bases from J, the junction contained 10 bases not matched to a gene. CDR1 is SEHNR, CDR2 FQNEAQ, per germline (reference sequence). The CDR3 DNA follows: TGTGCCAGCAGCAGAACGGGACAGGGATTCATGAACACTGAAGCTTTCTTT. Protein product: CASSRTGQGFMNTEAFF.

This chain links TRBV6-5 with TRBJ2-7; no firm D call. The CDR3 sequence is 13 residues long. The V and J ends lost 8 bases and 0 bases respectively, with 11 bases between them. Germline V gene lookup returns CDR1 MNHEY and CDR2 SVGAGI. CDR3 DNA sequence: TGTGCCAGCGTTAACTCGAGCTCCTACGAGCAGTACTTC. Protein sequence: CASVNSSSYEQYF.

This clone was detected only a few times. The chain couples TRBV21-1 to TRBJ2-7; the DNA was not compared with TRBD1, the D call given in the table. TRBV21-1 is termed a pseudogene. This CDR3 is 11 amino acids long. As DNA, the CDR3 is TGTGCCAGCAGCAAACAGTACGAGCAGTACTTC. This sequence encodes CASSKQYEQYF.

The rearrangement uses TRBV29-1 and TRBJ1-2; 7 nucleotides match TRBD1. CDR1 SQVTM and CDR2 ANQGSEA come from the germline V gene. The CDR3 covers 13 residues. J gave up 6 bases and V 6 bases, and 10 bases lay outside the gene matches. The CDR3 reads CSVKSSDRDGYTF. CDR3 DNA: TGCAGCGTCAAATCCAGCGACAGGGATGGCTACACCTTC.

This rearrangement joins TRBV5-4 to TRBJ1-1, with 8 bases that match TRBD1. The germline V gene encodes CDR1 SGHNT and CDR2 YYREEE (reference sequence). The CDR3 is 19 residues long. V lost 4 bases to trimming and J lost 1 base; unmatched junction nucleotides: 18. The CDR3: CASSPLLLDRGRGNTEAFF. In DNA form, the CDR3 reads TGTGCCAGCAGCCCACTGCTATTAGACAGGGGAAGAGGGAACACTGAAGCTTTCTTT. Full variable domain (missing parts from reference TRBV5-4 and TRBJ1-1): ETGVTQSPTHLIKTRGQQVTLRCSSQSGHNTVSWYQQALGQGPQFIFQYYREEENGRGNFPPRFSGLQFPNYSSELNVNALELDDSALYLCASSPLLLDRGRGNTEAFFGQGTRLTVV.